This TCR beta chain was sequenced during a study of vaccination effects on CD4 cells after COVID-19. Profiling relied on immunoSEQ multiplex PCR, and the TCRdb table lists in-frame clones only, not all of them. The sample lists about 66,000 clones, around 70% occurring once. Turning to this clone: Its antigen is still unknown.

At the end of around eleven days of culture, CD4+ T cells were isolated. Either the BNT162b2 or mRNA-1273 vaccine was given to participants in two doses. V lost 5 bases and J lost 1; bases outside the gene matches: 4. CDR1 is SGHTA, CDR2 FQGNSA, per germline. The CDR3 spans 17 residues. General study results and limits: Recruitment yielded few convalescent patients, and the study had no early post-infection timepoints.

The clonotype originates from a human donor who received a COVID-19 vaccine. V is TRBV7-2 and J is TRBJ2-6, with 11 bases lining up with TRBD1. This specimen consisted of CD4+ T cells from PBMCs cultured without peptide, obtained after COVID-19 vaccination. The CDR3: CASSPGQGGSGANVLTF. For the CDR3, the DNA is TGTGCCAGCAGCCCGGGACAGGGGGGTTCTGGGGCCAACGTCCTGACTTTC.